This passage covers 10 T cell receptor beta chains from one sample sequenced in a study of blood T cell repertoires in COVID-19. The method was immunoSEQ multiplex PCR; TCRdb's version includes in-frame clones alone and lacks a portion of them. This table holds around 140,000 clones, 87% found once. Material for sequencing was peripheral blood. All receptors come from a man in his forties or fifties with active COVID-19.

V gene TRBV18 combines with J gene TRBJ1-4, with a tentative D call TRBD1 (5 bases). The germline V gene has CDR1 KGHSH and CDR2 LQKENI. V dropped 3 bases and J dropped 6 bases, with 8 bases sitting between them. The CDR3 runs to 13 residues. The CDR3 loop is CASSPLQDEKLFF. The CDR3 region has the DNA TGTGCCAGCTCACCCCTACAGGATGAAAAACTGTTTTTT.

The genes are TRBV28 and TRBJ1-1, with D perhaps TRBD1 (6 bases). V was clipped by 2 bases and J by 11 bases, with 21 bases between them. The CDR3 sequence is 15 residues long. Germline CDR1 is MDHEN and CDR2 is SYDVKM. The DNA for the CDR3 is TGTGCCAGCAGTTTAGAGAGCAGGGGCCCTAGAGGGGCTTTCTTT. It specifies CASSLESRGPRGAFF.

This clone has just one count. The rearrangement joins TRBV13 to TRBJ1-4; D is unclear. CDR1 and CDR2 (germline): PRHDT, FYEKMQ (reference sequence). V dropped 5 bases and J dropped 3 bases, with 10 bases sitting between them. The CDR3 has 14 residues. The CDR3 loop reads CASSQRGANEKLFF. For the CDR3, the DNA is TGTGCCAGCAGCCAGCGGGGTGCTAATGAAAAACTGTTTTTT.

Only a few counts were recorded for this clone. CDR3 sequence reads: CASTGRGGGSYEQYF. The DNA of the CDR3 is TGTGCCAGCACAGGGCGCGGGGGAGGCTCCTACGAGCAGTACTTC. This chain links TRBV6-5 with TRBJ2-7; TRBD2 aligns across 7 bases. Trimming cost V 7 bases and J 0 bases; bases outside gene matches: 9. Germline CDR1 and CDR2: MNHEY and SVGAGI. CDR3 length: 15 residues.

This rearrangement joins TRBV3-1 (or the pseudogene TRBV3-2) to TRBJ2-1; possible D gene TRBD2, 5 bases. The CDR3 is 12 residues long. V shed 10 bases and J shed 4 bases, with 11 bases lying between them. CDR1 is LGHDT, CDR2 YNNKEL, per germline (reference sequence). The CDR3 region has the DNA TGTGCCACCCCTCGAGGGTACAATGAGCAGTTCTTC. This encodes CATPRGYNEQFF.

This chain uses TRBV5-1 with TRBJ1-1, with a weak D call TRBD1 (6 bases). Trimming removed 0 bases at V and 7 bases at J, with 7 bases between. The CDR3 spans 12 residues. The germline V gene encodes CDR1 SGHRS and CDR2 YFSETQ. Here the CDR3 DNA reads TGCGCCAGCAGCTTGGAACAGGGTGAAGCTTTCTTT. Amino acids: CASSLEQGEAFF.

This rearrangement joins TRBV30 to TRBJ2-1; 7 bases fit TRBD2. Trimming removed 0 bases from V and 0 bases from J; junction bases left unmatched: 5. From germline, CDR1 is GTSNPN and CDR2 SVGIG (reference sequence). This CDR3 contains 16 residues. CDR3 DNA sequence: TGTGCCTGGAGTGTTGGGGGGGGGAGCTCCTACAATGAGCAGTTCTTC. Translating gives CAWSVGGGSSYNEQFF.

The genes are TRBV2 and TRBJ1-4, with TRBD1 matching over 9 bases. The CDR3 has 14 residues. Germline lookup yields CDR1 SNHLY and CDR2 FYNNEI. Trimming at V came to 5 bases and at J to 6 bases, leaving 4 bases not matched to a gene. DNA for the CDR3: TGTGCCAGCAGTCGGGACAGGGAGTATGAAAAACTGTTTTTT. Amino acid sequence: CASSRDREYEKLFF.

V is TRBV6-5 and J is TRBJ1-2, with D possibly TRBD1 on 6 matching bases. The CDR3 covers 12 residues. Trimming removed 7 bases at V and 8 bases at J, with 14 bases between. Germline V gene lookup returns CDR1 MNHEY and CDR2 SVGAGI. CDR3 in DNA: TGTGCCAGCACCCTTCAGGGGAGAGGCTACACCTTC. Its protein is CASTLQGRGYTF.

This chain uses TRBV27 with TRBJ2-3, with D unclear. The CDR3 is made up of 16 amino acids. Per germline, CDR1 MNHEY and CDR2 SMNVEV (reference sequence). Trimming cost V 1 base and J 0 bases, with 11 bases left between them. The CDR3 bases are TGTGCCAGCAGTTTATTCTGGCAGATTAGCACAGATACGCAGTATTTT. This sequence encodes CASSLFWQISTDTQYF.